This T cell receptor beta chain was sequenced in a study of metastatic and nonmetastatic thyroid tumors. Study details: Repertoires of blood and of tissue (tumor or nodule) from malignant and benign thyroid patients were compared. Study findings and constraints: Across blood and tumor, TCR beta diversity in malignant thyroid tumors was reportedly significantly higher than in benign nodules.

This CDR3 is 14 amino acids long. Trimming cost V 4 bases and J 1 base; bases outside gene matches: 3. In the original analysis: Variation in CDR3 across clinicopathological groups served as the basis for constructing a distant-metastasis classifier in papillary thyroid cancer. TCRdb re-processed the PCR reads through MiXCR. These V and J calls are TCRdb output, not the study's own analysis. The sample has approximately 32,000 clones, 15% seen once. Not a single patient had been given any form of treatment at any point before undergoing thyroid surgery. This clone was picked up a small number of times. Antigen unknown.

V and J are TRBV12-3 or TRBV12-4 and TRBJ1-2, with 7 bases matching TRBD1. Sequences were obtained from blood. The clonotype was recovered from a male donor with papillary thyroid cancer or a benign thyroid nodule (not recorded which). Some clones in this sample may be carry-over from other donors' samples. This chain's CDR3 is CASSSRDSNYGYTF. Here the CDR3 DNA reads TGTGCCAGCAGTTCCCGGGACAGTAACTATGGCTACACCTTC.